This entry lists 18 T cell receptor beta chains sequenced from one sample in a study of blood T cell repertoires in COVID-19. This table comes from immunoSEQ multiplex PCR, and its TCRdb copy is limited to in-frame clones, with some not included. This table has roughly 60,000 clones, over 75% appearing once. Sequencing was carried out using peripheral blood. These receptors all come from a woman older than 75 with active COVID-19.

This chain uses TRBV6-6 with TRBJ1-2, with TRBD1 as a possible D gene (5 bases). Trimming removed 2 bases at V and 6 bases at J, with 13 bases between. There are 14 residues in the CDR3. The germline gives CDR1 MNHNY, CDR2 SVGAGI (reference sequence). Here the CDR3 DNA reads TGTGCCAGCAGTTACCAGGGTGGGATCGATGGCTACACCTTC. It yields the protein CASSYQGGIDGYTF.

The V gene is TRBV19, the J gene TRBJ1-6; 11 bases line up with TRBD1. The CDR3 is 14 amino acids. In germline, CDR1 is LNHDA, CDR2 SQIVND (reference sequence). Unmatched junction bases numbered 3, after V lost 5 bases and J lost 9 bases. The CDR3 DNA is TGTGCCAGTAGTGCCGGACAGGGGGCTTCACCCCTCCACTTT. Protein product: CASSAGQGASPLHF.

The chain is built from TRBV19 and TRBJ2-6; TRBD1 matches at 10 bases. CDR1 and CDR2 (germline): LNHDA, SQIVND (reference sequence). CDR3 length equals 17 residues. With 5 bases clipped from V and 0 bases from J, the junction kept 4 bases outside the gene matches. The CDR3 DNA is TGTGCCAGTAGTGACCGGGACAGGGGCTCTGGGGCCAACGTCCTGACTTTC. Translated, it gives CASSDRDRGSGANVLTF.

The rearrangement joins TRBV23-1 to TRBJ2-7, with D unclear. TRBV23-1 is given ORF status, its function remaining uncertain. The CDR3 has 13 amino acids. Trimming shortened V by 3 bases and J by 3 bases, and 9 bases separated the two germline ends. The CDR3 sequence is CASSHSQSYEQYF. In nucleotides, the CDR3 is TGCGCCAGCAGTCACTCACAGAGCTACGAGCAGTACTTC.

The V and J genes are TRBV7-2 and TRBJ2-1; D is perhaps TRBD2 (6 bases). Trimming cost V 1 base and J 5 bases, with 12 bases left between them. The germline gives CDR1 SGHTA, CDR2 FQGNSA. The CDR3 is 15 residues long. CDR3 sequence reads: CASSLGGGGNNEQFF. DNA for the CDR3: TGTGCCAGCAGCTTAGGAGGTGGCGGGAACAATGAGCAGTTCTTC.

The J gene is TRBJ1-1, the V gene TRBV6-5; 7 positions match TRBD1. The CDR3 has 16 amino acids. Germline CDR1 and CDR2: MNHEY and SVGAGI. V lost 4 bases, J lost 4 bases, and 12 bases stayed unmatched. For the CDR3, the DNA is TGTGCCAGCAGTTGGTCGGTGGAGGGGGCGGGCACTGAAGCTTTCTTT. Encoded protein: CASSWSVEGAGTEAFF.

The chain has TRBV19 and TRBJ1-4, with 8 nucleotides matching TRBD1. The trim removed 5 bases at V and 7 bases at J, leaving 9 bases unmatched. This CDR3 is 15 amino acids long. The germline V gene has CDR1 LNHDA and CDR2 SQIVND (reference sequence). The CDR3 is CASSRRTGLVEKLFF. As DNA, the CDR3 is TGTGCCAGTAGTCGACGGACAGGGCTGGTTGAAAAACTGTTTTTT.

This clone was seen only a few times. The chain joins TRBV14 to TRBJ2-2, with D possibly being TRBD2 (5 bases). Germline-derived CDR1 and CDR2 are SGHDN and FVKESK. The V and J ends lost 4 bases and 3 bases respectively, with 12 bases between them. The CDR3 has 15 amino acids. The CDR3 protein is CASSPQLGYTGELFF. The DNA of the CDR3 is TGTGCCAGCAGCCCACAACTAGGGTACACCGGGGAGCTGTTTTTT.

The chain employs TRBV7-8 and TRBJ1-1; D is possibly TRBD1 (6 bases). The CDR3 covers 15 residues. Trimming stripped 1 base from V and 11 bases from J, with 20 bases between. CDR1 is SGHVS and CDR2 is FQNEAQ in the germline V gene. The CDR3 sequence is CASSLGPGVPREAFF. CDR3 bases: TGTGCCAGCAGCTTAGGTCCAGGGGTCCCCCGAGAGGCTTTCTTT.

DNA for the CDR3: TGTGCCAGCAGCCAAGATGACGGAGCTCGGGCCGGGGAGCTGTTTTTT. Translated: CASSQDDGARAGELFF. The chain joins TRBV4-2 to TRBJ2-2; the D is unclear. V gave up 0 bases and J gave up 6 bases, with 14 bases separating them. The CDR3 contains 16 residues. Germline loops: CDR1 LGHNA, CDR2 YNFKEQ.

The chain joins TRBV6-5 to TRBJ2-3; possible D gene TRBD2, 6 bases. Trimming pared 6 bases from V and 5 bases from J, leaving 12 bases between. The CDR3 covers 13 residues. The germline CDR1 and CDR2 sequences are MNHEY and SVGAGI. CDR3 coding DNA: TGTGCCAGCAGCCCCCGGCGGGGAGATACGCAGTATTTT. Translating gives CASSPRRGDTQYF.

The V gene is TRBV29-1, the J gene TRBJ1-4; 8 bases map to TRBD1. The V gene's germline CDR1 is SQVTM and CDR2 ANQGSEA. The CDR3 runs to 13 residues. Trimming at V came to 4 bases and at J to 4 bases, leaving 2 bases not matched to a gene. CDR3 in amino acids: CSVVGQGNEKLFF. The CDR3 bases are TGCAGCGTTGTCGGACAGGGTAATGAAAAACTGTTTTTT. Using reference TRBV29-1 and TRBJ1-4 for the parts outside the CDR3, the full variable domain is SAVISQKPSRDICQRGTSLTIQCQVDSQVTMMFWYRQQPGQSLTLIATANQGSEATYESGFVIDKFPISRPNLTFSTLTVSNMSPEDSSIYLCSVVGQGNEKLFFGSGTQLSVL.

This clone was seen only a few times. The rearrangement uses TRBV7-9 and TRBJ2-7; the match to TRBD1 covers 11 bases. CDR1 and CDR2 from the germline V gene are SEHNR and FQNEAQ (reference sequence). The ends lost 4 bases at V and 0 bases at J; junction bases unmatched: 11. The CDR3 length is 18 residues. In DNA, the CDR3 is TGTGCCAGCAGCTCGAGAGGACAGGGGGCGTCTGGCTCCTACGAGCAGTACTTC. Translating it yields CASSSRGQGASGSYEQYF.

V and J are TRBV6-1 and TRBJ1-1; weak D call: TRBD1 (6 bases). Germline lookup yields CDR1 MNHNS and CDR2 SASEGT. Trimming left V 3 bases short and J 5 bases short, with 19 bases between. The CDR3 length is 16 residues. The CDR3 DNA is TGTGCCAGCAGTGAGAGGGTCAAGACAGGTCGTACTGAAGCTTTCTTT. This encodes CASSERVKTGRTEAFF.

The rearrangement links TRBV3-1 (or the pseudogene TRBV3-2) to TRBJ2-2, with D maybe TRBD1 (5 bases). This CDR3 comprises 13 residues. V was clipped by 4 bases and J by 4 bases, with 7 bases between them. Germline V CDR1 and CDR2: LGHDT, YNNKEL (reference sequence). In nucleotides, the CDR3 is TGTGCCAGCAGCCTTACAGGCACCGGGGAGCTGTTTTTT. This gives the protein CASSLTGTGELFF.

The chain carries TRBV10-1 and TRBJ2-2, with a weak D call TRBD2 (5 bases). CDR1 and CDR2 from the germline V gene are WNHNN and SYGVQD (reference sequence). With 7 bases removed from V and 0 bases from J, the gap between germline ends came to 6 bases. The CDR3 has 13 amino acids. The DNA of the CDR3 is TGCGCCAGCAAGGACTCGAACACCGGGGAGCTGTTTTTT. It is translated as CASKDSNTGELFF.

CDR3 region: CASSAGQGDGEAFF. Here the CDR3 DNA reads TGCGCCAGCAGCGCGGGACAGGGCGACGGTGAAGCTTTCTTT. This chain links TRBV5-1 with TRBJ1-1, with 9 bases fitting TRBD1. The trim removed 4 bases at V and 7 bases at J, leaving 8 bases unmatched. Germline CDR1 and CDR2: SGHRS and YFSETQ. This CDR3 region has 14 residues.

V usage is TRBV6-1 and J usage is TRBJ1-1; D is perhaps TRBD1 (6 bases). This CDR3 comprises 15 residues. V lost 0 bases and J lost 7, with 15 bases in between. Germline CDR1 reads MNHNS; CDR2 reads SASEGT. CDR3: CASSEAAGQPYEAFF. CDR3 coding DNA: TGTGCCAGCAGTGAAGCCGCAGGACAGCCCTATGAAGCTTTCTTT.